Shown below are 19 T cell receptor beta chains from a single sample sequenced in a study of cytomegalovirus exposure and HLA in healthy donors. Amplification used 60 Vbeta primers and 13 Jbeta primers. The data were produced by immunoSEQ multiplex PCR, yet TCRdb's version contains in-frame clones alone and is incomplete. The data hold about 110,000 clones, with roughly 82% observed a single time. Source material: PBMCs. The receptors stem from a woman in her forties or fifties in good health and CMV-seropositive.

The chain joins TRBV4-3 to TRBJ1-1, with D tentatively TRBD1 (5 bases). This CDR3 is 13 amino acids long. CDR1 is LGHNA, CDR2 YSLEER, per germline. V was pared by 4 bases and J by 8 bases, with 14 bases between. In nucleotides, the CDR3 is TGCGCCAGCAGCCCTACAAGGGCAGGGGAAGCTTTCTTT. This codes for CASSPTRAGEAFF.

The J gene is TRBJ2-1, the V gene TRBV27; TRBD2 matches 15 bases. Germline trimming cut 6 bases from V and 4 bases from J; bases unmatched to any gene: 10. Germline V gives CDR1 MNHEY, CDR2 SMNVEV (reference sequence). The CDR3 extends over 18 amino acids. The CDR3 loop reads CASRIRTSGGAKYNEQFF. The DNA for the CDR3 is TGTGCCAGCAGAATTCGGACTAGCGGGGGGGCTAAGTACAATGAGCAGTTCTTC.

The genes are TRBV14 and TRBJ2-5, with a weak D call TRBD1 (5 bases). The germline V gene encodes CDR1 SGHDN and CDR2 FVKESK. Between the trimmed V and J ends, which lost 6 bases and 3 bases, there was a span of 20 bases. The CDR3 is 16 residues long. The DNA of the CDR3 is TGTGCCAGCAGTCAAAGGATGGGGCTTATTAAAGAGACCCAGTACTTC. The encoded protein is CASSQRMGLIKETQYF.

This clone was counted between two and nine times. This CDR3 is also generated by other DNA sequences in the sample. The chain links TRBV5-1 to TRBJ1-1; tentative D call: TRBD1 (6 bases). Germline V gives CDR1 SGHRS, CDR2 YFSETQ. The CDR3 extends over 13 amino acids. Trimming removed 0 bases from V and 6 bases from J, with 9 bases in between. CDR3 nucleotide sequence: TGCGCCAGCAGCTTGGTTCCAGGGGCTGAAGCTTTCTTT. Translated, it gives CASSLVPGAEAFF. The complete variable domain, with remaining parts taken from reference TRBV5-1 and TRBJ1-1, reads KAGVTQTPRYLIKTRGQQVTLSCSPISGHRSVSWYQQTPGQGLQFLFEYFSETQRNKGNFPGRFSGRQFSNSRSEMNVSTLELGDSALYLCASSLVPGAEAFFGQGTRLTVV.

This clone appeared once. The V and J genes are TRBV9 and TRBJ1-3; TRBD1 matches at 10 bases. The J segment lost 1 base and the V segment lost 0 bases, leaving 4 bases of the junction unmatched. This CDR3 has 17 amino acids. Per the germline V gene, CDR1 is SGDLS and CDR2 is YYNGEE. The CDR3 DNA sequence: TGTGCCAGCAGCGTAGGATCGGGACAGGGGTCTGGAAACACCATATATTTT. Translated, it gives CASSVGSGQGSGNTIYF.

The chain couples TRBV7-8 to TRBJ2-7; the D gene is possibly TRBD1 (5 bases). The V gene lost 5 bases and the J gene lost 3 bases, with 14 bases spanning the gap. This CDR3 has 14 amino acids. CDR1 is SGHVS, CDR2 FQNEAQ, per germline. The DNA for the CDR3 is TGTGCCAGCAGCCTAAACAAGGGGCTCTACGAGCAGTACTTC. It translates to CASSLNKGLYEQYF. Supplemented by reference TRBV7-8 and TRBJ2-7, the full variable domain reads GAGVSQSPRYKVAKRGQDVALRCDPISGHVSLFWYQQALGQGPEFLTYFQNEAQLDKSGLPSDRFFAERPEGSVSTLKIQRTQQEDSAVYLCASSLNKGLYEQYFGPGTRLTVT.

The rearrangement links TRBV5-1 to TRBJ2-1; D perhaps matches TRBD1 (5 bases). This CDR3 comprises 19 residues. Between the trimmed V and J ends, which lost 4 bases and 0 bases, there was a span of 23 bases. The germline gives CDR1 SGHRS, CDR2 YFSETQ. The CDR3 DNA reads TGCGCCAGCAGCATAGCAGCAAGGGGCGGCCTTAGCTCCTACAATGAGCAGTTCTTC. The encoded protein is CASSIAARGGLSSYNEQFF.

The J gene is TRBJ1-6, the V gene TRBV28, with 10 positions matching TRBD1. The CDR3 covers 19 residues. After removal of 5 bases from V and 4 bases from J, the junction contained 14 bases not matched to a gene. Germline V gene data show CDR1 as MDHEN and CDR2 as SYDVKM. DNA of the CDR3: TGTGCCAGCAGTCCCATACGACAGGGGGCGCCGCCATATAATTCACCCCTCCACTTT. Protein product: CASSPIRQGAPPYNSPLHF.

There are a few counts of this clone. The chain combines TRBV6-6 with TRBJ1-1; 8 nucleotides agree with TRBD1. Trimming removed 6 bases from V and 5 bases from J; junction bases left unmatched: 2. Per the germline V gene, CDR1 is MNHNY and CDR2 is SVGAGI (reference sequence). This CDR3 contains 12 residues. CDR3 DNA: TGTGCCAGCAGCACAGGGGGAACTGAAGCTTTCTTT. It specifies CASSTGGTEAFF.

This clone has a single count. The V call is TRBV7-2, the J call TRBJ2-5; unclear D gene. Trimming removed 5 bases from V and 5 bases from J, with 15 bases in between. The CDR3 runs to 14 residues. CDR1 and CDR2 from the germline V gene are SGHTA and FQGNSA. As DNA, the CDR3 is TGTGCCAGCAGCCCCAGATGGGCTGGGGAGACCCAGTACTTC. This codes for CASSPRWAGETQYF.

The V call is TRBV6-5, the J call TRBJ1-4; D may be TRBD1 (5 bases). CDR1 and CDR2 (germline): MNHEY, SVGAGI. With 6 bases removed from V and 6 bases from J, the gap between germline ends came to 17 bases. This CDR3 has 15 amino acids. Here the CDR3 DNA reads TGTGCCAGCAGCGTACAACGGGCGGGGCATGAAAAACTGTTTTTT. This encodes CASSVQRAGHEKLFF.

The chain uses TRBV30 and TRBJ2-1; D possibly corresponds to TRBD1 (6 bases). V shed 2 bases and J shed 5 bases, with 19 bases lying between them. The CDR3 has 16 amino acids. Germline V CDR1 and CDR2: GTSNPN, SVGIG (reference sequence). The CDR3: CAWSRATDSQNNEQFF. In nucleotides, the CDR3 is TGTGCCTGGAGTAGGGCCACGGACAGCCAGAACAATGAGCAGTTCTTC.

The V and J genes are TRBV2 and TRBJ2-3; TRBD2 is a possible D gene (7 bases). Germline V gene lookup returns CDR1 SNHLY and CDR2 FYNNEI. Between the trimmed V and J ends, which lost 8 bases and 2 bases, there was a span of 23 bases. This CDR3 is built from 17 residues. The CDR3 spells CASAGDGQTLVTDTQYF. For the CDR3, the DNA is TGTGCCAGCGCGGGGGATGGACAGACCCTCGTCACAGATACGCAGTATTTT.

The chain recombines TRBV11-2 with TRBJ1-1, with D perhaps matching TRBD1 (5 bases). The germline V gene encodes CDR1 SGHAT and CDR2 FQNNGV. There are 16 residues in the CDR3. V lost 1 base and J 4 bases, leaving 16 bases between the germline ends. CDR3 protein: CASSLAWGAAITEAFF. CDR3 coding DNA: TGTGCCAGCAGCTTAGCCTGGGGCGCCGCGATCACTGAAGCTTTCTTT.

The rearrangement links TRBV2 to TRBJ1-6; the match to TRBD1 covers 9 bases. Unmatched junction bases numbered 7, after V lost 6 bases and J lost 10 bases. Germline loops: CDR1 SNHLY, CDR2 FYNNEI. There are 14 residues in the CDR3. For the CDR3, the DNA is TGTGCCAGCAGGGGACAGGGCTTCGGGTCACCCCTCCACTTT. Translated, it gives CASRGQGFGSPLHF.

The chain recombines TRBV7-9 with TRBJ2-2; a weak D match, TRBD1 (6 bases). V gave up 6 bases and J gave up 0 bases, with 14 bases separating them. Germline assignment: CDR1 SEHNR and CDR2 FQNEAQ (reference sequence). This CDR3 region has 16 residues. The CDR3 here is CASSPQGNANTGELFF. The CDR3 nucleotides are TGTGCCAGCAGTCCCCAGGGGAACGCGAACACCGGGGAGCTGTTTTTT.

This clone appeared a few times. The chain joins TRBV6-4 to TRBJ2-2, with no clear D. V gave up 0 bases and J gave up 4 bases, with 3 bases separating them. Per the germline V gene, CDR1 is MRHNA and CDR2 is SNTAGT. The CDR3 sequence is 13 residues long. The CDR3 is CASSDSSTGELFF. For the CDR3, the DNA is TGTGCCAGCAGTGACTCGAGCACCGGGGAGCTGTTTTTT.

J is TRBJ1-2 and V is TRBV30; tentatively, D is TRBD1 (6 bases). This CDR3 region has 13 residues. CDR1 GTSNPN and CDR2 SVGIG come from the germline V gene (reference sequence). The V end lost 3 bases, the J end lost 2 bases, and 10 bases lay between the germline ends. CDR3 coding DNA: TGTGCCTGGAGGGGGGGGGCCAACTATGGCTACACCTTC. It specifies CAWRGGANYGYTF.

CDR3 coding DNA: TGTGCCAGCAGCCCCCCCCCAGCGGGGCGGCAGTTCTTC. It specifies CASSPPPAGRQFF. The chain recombines TRBV16 with TRBJ2-1, with 7 positions matching TRBD2. This CDR3 is built from 13 residues. In germline, CDR1 is KGHSY, CDR2 FQNENV. V was pared by 4 bases and J by 12 bases, with 9 bases of the junction left unmatched.